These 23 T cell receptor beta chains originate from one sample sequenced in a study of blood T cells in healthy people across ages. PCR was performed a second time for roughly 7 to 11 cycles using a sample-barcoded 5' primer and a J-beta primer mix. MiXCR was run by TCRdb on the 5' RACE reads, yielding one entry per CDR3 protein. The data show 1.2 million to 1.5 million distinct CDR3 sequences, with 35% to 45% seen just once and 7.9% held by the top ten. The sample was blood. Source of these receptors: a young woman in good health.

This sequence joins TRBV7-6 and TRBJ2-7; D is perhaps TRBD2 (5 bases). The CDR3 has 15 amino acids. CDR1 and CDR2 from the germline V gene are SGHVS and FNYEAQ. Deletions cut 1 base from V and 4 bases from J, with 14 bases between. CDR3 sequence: CASSLEGLGVYEQYF. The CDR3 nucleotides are TGTGCCAGCAGCTTAGAGGGTCTGGGAGTTTACGAGCAGTACTTC.

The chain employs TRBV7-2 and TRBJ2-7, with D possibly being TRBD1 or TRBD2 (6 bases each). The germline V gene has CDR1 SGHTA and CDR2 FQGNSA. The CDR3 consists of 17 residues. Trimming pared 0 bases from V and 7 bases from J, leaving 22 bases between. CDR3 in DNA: TGTGCCAGCAGCTTAGCGCTAGGAGGGGGAGCCTACAATGAGCAGTACTTC. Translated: CASSLALGGGAYNEQYF.

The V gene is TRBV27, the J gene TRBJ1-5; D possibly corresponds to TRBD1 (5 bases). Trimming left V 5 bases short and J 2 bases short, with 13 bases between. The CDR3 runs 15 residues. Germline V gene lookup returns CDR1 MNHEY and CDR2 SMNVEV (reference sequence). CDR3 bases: TGTGCCAGCAGTCCCATGGGGGAAGGCAATCAGCCCCAGCATTTT. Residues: CASSPMGEGNQPQHF.

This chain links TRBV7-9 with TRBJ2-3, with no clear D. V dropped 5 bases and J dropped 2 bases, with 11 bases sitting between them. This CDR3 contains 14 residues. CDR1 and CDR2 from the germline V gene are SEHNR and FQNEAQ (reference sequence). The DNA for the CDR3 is TGTGCCAGCAGCCCTACTGCCTACACAGATACGCAGTATTTT. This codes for CASSPTAYTDTQYF.

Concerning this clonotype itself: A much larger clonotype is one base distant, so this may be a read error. The CDR3 nucleotides are TGCAGTGCTAGAGCCCCGGGACTGCCGTATAATTCACCCCCCCACTTT. Its translation: CSARAPGLPYNSPPHF. V and J are TRBV20-1 and TRBJ1-6; TRBD1 might be the D (5 bases). CDR3 length: 16 residues. Germline loops: CDR1 DFQATT, CDR2 SNEGSKA (reference sequence).

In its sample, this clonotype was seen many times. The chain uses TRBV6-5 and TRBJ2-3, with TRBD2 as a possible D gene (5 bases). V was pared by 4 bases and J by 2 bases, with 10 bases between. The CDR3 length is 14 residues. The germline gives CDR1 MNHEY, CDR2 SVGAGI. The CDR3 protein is CASSSDFNTDTQYF. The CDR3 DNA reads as TGTGCCAGCAGTTCGGACTTCAACACAGATACGCAGTATTTT.

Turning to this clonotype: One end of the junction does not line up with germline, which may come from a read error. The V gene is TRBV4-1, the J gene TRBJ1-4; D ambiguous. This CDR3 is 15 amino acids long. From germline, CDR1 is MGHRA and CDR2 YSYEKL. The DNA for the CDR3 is TGTGCCAGCAGCCAAGTGGGAACAACTAATGAAAAACTGTTTTTT. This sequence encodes CASSQVGTTNEKLFF.

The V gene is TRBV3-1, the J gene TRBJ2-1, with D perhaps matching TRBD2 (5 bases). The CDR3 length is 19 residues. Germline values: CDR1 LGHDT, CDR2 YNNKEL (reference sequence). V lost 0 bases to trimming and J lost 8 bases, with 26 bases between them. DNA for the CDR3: TGTGCCAGCAGCCAAGATTCTGCAACCCAAAAGCGGAAGACGGATGAGCAGTTCTTC. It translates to CASSQDSATQKRKTDEQFF.

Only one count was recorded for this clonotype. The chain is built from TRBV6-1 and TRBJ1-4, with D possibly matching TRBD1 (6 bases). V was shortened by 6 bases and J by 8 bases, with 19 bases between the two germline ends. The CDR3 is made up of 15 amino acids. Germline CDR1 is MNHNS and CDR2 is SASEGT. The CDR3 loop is CASSPVRGATEKLFF. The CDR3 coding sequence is TGTGCCAGCAGCCCTGTGAGGGGGGCGACGGAAAAACTGTTTTTT.

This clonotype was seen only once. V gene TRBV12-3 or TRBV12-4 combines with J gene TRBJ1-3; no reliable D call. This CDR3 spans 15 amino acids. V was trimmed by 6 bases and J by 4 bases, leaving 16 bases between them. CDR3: CASRERSIHGNTIYF. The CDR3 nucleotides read TGTGCCAGCAGGGAGCGAAGCATCCACGGAAACACCATATATTTT.

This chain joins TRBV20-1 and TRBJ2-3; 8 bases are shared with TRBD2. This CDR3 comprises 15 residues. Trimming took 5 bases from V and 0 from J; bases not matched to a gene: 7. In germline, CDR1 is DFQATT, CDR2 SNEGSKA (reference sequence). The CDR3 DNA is TGCAGTGCTCCCCGGACTAGCAGAAGCACAGATACGCAGTATTTT. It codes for CSAPRTSRSTDTQYF.

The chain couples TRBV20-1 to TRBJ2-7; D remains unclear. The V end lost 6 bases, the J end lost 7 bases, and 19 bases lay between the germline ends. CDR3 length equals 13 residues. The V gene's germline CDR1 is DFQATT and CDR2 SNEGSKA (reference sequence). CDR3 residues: CSARPSAHNEQYF. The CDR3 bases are TGCAGTGCGCGGCCCTCAGCCCACAATGAGCAGTACTTC.

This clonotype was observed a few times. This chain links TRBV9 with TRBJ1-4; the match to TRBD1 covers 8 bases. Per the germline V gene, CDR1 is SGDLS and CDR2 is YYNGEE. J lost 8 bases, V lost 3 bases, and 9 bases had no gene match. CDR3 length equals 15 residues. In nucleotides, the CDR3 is TGTGCCAGCAGCGGAGGACAGGGCCGGGGGGAAAAACTGTTTTTT. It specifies CASSGGQGRGEKLFF.

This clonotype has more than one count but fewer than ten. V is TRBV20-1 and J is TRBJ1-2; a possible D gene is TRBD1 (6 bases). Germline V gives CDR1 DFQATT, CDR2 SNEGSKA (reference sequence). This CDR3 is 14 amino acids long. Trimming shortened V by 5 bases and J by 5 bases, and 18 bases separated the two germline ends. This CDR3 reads CSALPGQRSYGYTF. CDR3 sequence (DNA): TGCAGTGCTTTGCCGGGACAACGGAGTTATGGCTACACCTTC.

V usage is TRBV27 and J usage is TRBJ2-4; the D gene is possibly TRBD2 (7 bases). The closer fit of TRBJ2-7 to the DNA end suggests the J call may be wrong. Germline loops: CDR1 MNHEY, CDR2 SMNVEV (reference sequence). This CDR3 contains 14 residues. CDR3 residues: CASSAAGRGFEQYF. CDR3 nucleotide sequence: TGTGCCAGCAGTGCCGCGGGGAGGGGGTTCGAGCAGTACTTC.

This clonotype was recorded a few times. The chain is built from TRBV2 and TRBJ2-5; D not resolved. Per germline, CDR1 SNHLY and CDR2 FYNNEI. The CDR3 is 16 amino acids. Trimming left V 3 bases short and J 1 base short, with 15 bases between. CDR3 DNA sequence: TGTGCCAGCAGTGAGCTCTTCCTAGGGTCCCAAGAGACCCAGTACTTC. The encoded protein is CASSELFLGSQETQYF.

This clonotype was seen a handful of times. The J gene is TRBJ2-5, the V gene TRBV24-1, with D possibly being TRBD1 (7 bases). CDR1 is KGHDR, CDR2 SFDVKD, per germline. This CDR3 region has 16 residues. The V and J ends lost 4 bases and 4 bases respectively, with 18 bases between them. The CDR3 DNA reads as TGTGCCACCAGTGACCCGACAGGGAGGTTCCGAGAGACCCAGTACTTC. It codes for CATSDPTGRFRETQYF.

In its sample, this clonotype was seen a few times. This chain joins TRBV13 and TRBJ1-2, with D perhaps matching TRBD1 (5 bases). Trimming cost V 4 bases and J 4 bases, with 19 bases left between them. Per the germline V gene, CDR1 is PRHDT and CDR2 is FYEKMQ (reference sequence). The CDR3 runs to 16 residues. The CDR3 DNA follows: TGTGCCAGCAGCTCCCGGCAAGGCCGGGGGATCTATGGCTACACCTTC. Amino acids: CASSSRQGRGIYGYTF.

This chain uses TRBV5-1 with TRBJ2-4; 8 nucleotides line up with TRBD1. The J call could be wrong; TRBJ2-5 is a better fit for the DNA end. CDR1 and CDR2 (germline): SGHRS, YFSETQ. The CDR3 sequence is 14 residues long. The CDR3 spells CASSLEDRAKTQYF. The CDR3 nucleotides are TGCGCCAGCAGCTTGGAGGACAGGGCAAAGACCCAGTACTTC.

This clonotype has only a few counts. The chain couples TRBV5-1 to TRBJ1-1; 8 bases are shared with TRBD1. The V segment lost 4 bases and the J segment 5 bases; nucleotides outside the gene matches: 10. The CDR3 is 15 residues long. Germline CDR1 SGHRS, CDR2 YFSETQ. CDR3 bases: TGCGCCAGCAGCGCCGGGCAGGGGGCGCGTACTGAAGCTTTCTTT. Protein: CASSAGQGARTEAFF. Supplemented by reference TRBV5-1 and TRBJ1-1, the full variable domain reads KAGVTQTPRYLIKTRGQQVTLSCSPISGHRSVSWYQQTPGQGLQFLFEYFSETQRNKGNFPGRFSGRQFSNSRSEMNVSTLELGDSALYLCASSAGQGARTEAFFGQGTRLTVV.

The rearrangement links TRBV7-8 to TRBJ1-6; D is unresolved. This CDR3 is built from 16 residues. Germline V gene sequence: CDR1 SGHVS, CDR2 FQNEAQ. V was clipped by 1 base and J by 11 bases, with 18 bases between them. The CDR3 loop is CASSLGALTVQAPLHF. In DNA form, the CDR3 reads TGTGCCAGCAGCTTAGGGGCTTTAACTGTTCAGGCACCCCTCCACTTT.

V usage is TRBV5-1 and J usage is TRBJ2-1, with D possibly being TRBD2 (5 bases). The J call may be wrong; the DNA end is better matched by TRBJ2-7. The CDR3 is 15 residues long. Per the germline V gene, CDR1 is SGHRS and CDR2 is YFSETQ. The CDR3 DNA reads TGCGCCAGCAGCTTGGCGGGATACTCCTACAATGAGCAGTACTTC. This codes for CASSLAGYSYNEQYF.

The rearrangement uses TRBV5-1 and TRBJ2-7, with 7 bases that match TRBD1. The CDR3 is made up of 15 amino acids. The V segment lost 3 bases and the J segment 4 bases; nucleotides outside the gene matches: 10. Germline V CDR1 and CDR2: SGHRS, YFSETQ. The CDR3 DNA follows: TGCGCCAGCAGCTCCCGGGACAGCAATCCTTACGAGCAGTACTTC. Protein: CASSSRDSNPYEQYF.